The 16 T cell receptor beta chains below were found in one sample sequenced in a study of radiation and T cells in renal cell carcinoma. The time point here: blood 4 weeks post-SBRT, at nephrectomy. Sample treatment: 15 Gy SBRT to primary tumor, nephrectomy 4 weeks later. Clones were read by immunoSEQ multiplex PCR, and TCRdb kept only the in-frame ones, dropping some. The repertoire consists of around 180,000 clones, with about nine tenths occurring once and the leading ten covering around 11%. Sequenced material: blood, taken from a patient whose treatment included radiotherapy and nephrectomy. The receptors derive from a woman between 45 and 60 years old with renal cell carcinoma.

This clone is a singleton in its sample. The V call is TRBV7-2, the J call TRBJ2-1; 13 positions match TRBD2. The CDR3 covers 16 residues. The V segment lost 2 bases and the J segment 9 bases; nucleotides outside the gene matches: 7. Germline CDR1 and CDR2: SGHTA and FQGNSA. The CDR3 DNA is TGTGCCAGCAGCTTAATGACTAGCGGGGGGAGGGGTGAGCAGTTCTTC. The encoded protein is CASSLMTSGGRGEQFF.

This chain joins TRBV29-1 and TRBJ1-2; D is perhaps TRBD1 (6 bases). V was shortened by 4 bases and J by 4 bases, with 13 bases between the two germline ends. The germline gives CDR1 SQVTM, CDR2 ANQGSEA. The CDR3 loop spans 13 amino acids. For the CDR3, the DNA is TGCAGCGTTGGCGCCTCAGGGGCCTATGGCTACACCTTC. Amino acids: CSVGASGAYGYTF. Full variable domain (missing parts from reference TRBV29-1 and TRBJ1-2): SAVISQKPSRDICQRGTSLTIQCQVDSQVTMMFWYRQQPGQSLTLIATANQGSEATYESGFVIDKFPISRPNLTFSTLTVSNMSPEDSSIYLCSVGASGAYGYTFGSGTRLTVV.

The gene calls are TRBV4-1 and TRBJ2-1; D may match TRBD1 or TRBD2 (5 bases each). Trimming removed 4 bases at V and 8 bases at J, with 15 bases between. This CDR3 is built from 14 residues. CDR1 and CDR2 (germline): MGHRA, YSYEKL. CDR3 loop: CASSRGPGEYEQFF. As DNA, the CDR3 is TGCGCCAGCAGCCGGGGACCGGGCGAGTATGAGCAGTTCTTC.

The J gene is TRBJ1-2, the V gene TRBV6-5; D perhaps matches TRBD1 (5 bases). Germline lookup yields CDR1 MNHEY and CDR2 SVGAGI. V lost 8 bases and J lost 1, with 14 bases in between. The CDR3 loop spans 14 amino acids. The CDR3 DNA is TGTGCCAGCGGATCCCCGACAGTTAACTATGGCTACACCTTC. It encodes CASGSPTVNYGYTF.

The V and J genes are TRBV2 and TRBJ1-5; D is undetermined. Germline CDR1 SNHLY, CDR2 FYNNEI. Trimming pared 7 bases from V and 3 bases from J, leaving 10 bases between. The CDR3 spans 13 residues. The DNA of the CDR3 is TGTGCCAGCAAACCGGGCTCCAATCAGCCCCAGCATTTT. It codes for CASKPGSNQPQHF.

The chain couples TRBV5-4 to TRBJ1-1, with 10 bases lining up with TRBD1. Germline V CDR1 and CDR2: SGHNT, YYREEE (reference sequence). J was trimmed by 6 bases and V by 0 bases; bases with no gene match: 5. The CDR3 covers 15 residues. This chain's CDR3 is CASSLVDRGRPEAFF. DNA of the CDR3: TGTGCCAGCAGCTTGGTCGACAGGGGGCGGCCTGAAGCTTTCTTT.

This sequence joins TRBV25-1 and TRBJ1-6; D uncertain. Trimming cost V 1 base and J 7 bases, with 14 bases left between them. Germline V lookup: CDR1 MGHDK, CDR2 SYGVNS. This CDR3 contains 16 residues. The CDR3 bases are TGTGCCAGCAGTGAATTGAGGCAGGCGGAGAATTCACCCCTCCACTTT. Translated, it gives CASSELRQAENSPLHF.

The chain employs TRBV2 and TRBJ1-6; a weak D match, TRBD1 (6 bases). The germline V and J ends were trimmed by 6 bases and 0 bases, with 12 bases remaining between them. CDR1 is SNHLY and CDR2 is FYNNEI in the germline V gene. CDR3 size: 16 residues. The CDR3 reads CASRPDRSSYNSPLHF. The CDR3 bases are TGTGCCAGCAGGCCAGACAGGAGCTCCTATAATTCACCCCTCCACTTT.

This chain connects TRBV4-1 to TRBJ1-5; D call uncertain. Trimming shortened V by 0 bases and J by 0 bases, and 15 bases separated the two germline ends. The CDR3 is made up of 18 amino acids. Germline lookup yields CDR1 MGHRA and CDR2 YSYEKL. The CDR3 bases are TGCGCCAGCAGCCAAGAAGGTCTCTCGGACTATAGCAATCAGCCCCAGCATTTT. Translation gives CASSQEGLSDYSNQPQHF.

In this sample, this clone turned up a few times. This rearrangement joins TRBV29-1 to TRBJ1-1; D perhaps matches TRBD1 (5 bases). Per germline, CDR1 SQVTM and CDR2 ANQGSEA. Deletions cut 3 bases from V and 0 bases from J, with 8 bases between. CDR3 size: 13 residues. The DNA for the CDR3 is TGCAGCGTTGAGAGACAGCTGAACACTGAAGCTTTCTTT. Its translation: CSVERQLNTEAFF.

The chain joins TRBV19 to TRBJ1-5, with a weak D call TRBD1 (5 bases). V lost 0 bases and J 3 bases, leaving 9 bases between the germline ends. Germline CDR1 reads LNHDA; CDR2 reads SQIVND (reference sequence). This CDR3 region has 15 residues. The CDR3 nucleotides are TGTGCCAGTAGTATAGAGGGGCGCGTCAATCAGCCCCAGCATTTT. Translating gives CASSIEGRVNQPQHF.

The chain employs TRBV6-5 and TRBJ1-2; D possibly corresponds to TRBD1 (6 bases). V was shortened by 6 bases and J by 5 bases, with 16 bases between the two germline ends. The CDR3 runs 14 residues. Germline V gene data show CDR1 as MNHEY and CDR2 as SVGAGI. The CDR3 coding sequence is TGTGCCAGCAGAATAACCTACAGGGCGTATGGCTACACCTTC. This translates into CASRITYRAYGYTF.

CDR3 in DNA: TGTGCCAGCAGTACAGGGAATGAGCAGTTCTTC. It encodes CASSTGNEQFF. The chain couples TRBV6-5 to TRBJ2-1, with TRBD1 as a possible D gene (6 bases). Germline V CDR1 and CDR2: MNHEY, SVGAGI. The V end was cut by 5 bases, the J end by 7 bases, with 6 bases between. CDR3 size: 11 residues.

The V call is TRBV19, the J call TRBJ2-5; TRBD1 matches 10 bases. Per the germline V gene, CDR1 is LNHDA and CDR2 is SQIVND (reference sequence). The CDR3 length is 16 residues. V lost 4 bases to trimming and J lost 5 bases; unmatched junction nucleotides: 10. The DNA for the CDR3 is TGTGCCAGTAGTACCCTCCGGGACAGGGGTGAGGAGACCCAGTACTTC. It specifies CASSTLRDRGEETQYF.

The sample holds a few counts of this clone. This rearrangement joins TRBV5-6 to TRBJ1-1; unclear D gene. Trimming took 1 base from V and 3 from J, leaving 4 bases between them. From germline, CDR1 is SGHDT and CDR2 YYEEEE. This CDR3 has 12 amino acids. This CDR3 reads CASSLFHTEAFF. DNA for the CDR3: TGTGCCAGCAGCTTGTTCCACACTGAAGCTTTCTTT.

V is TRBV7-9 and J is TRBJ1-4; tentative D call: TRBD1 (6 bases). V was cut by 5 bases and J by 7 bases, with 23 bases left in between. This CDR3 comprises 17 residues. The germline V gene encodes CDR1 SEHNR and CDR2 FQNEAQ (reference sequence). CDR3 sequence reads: CASSTGTGGVGGEKLFF. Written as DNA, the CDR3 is TGTGCCAGCAGCACCGGGACTGGGGGCGTGGGGGGTGAAAAACTGTTTTTT.